This entry lists 10 T cell receptor beta chains sequenced from one sample in a study of blood T cell repertoires in COVID-19 (dated by TCRdb to the early 2020s). Receptors were amplified or captured by the immunoSEQ multiplex PCR assay. TCRdb took this table from immuneACCESS and kept in-frame rearrangements with V and J called. Such tables lack part of the clones; where checked against another copy, unresolved V genes explain under half of the gap, and the rest is unexplained. The sample table records over 200,000 clones; roughly 90% of these occur just once. Less than 3.5% of the sample belongs to the ten largest clones. Source material: peripheral blood. Receptor source: a woman aged 55-75 years with acute or convalescent COVID-19.

The chain uses TRBV7-9 and TRBJ2-1; TRBD2 matches at 11 bases. This CDR3 contains 16 residues. Looked up from germline, CDR1 is SEHNR and CDR2 is FQNEAQ (reference sequence). V shed 2 bases and J 8 bases; nucleotides not matched to a gene: 8. Here the CDR3 DNA reads TGTGCCAGCAGCTTAAGTTTAGCGGGAGGGCCTGATGAGCAGTTCTTC. Translated, it gives CASSLSLAGGPDEQFF.

CDR3 residues: CASSPRGEINRGYTF. The CDR3 DNA is TGTGCCAGCAGCCCAAGGGGCGAGATTAACCGAGGCTACACCTTC. The chain employs TRBV11-2 and TRBJ1-2; D possibly corresponds to TRBD1 (5 bases). Germline CDR1 SGHAT, CDR2 FQNNGV. The CDR3 has 15 residues. With 5 bases removed from V and 8 bases from J, the gap between germline ends came to 21 bases.

In this sample, this clone turned up a few times. This rearrangement joins TRBV5-6 to TRBJ2-1, with 7 nucleotides matching TRBD1. Germline assignment: CDR1 SGHDT and CDR2 YYEEEE. This CDR3 comprises 15 residues. The V and J ends lost 4 bases and 2 bases, in that order; junction bases with no gene match: 6. CDR3 DNA sequence: TGTGCCAGCAGCGTGGGACAGACAACCTACAATGAGCAGTTCTTC. Protein product: CASSVGQTTYNEQFF.

The CDR3 loop is CASSPHMGLAGVKGETQYF. The CDR3 region has the DNA TGCGCCAGCAGCCCTCATATGGGACTAGCGGGAGTTAAGGGAGAGACCCAGTACTTC. The chain has TRBV5-1 and TRBJ2-5; TRBD2 matches 14 bases. Germline V CDR1 and CDR2: SGHRS, YFSETQ. The CDR3 is 19 residues long. The J segment lost 4 bases and the V segment lost 4 bases, leaving 15 bases of the junction unmatched.

The chain combines TRBV20-1 with TRBJ1-1; maybe TRBD1 (6 bases). There are 13 residues in the CDR3. V was shortened by 3 bases and J by 4 bases, with 12 bases between the two germline ends. Germline CDR1 reads DFQATT; CDR2 reads SNEGSKA (reference sequence). The CDR3 DNA sequence: TGCAGTGCTAGTACGCAGGGGCGCACTGAAGCTTTCTTT. This sequence encodes CSASTQGRTEAFF.

This chain links TRBV6-5 with TRBJ1-6; D is unresolved. V lost 7 bases and J lost 8, with 12 bases in between. The CDR3 consists of 13 residues. Germline lookup yields CDR1 MNHEY and CDR2 SVGAGI. Written as DNA, the CDR3 is TGTGCCAGCAAAGTCTCGGTTGATTCACCCCTCCACTTT. This codes for CASKVSVDSPLHF.

The chain employs TRBV24-1 and TRBJ2-5, with D tentatively TRBD1 (6 bases). This CDR3 contains 13 residues. Per germline, CDR1 KGHDR and CDR2 SFDVKD. V lost 6 bases, J lost 4 bases, and 11 bases lay in between. The CDR3 region is CATSTGSLETQYF. CDR3 sequence (DNA): TGTGCCACCAGTACAGGGAGCTTAGAGACCCAGTACTTC.

In this sample, this clone turned up once. The V gene is TRBV11-2, the J gene TRBJ1-1; unclear D gene. This CDR3 region has 13 residues. V gave up 4 bases and J gave up 4 bases, with 10 bases separating them. Per germline, CDR1 SGHAT and CDR2 FQNNGV. The CDR3 DNA reads TGTGCCAGCAGCTACAGCCAGAGCACTGAAGCTTTCTTT. This encodes CASSYSQSTEAFF.

In its sample, this clone was seen once. The chain uses TRBV20-1 and TRBJ2-3, with 14 bases fitting TRBD2. The germline V gene has CDR1 DFQATT and CDR2 SNEGSKA (reference sequence). The V gene end was trimmed by 3 bases and the J gene end by 4 bases; junction bases not matched to a gene: 3. The length of the CDR3 is 15 residues. In DNA, the CDR3 is TGCAGTGCTAGTAGGGGACTAGCGGGAGCAGATACGCAGTATTTT. Protein: CSASRGLAGADTQYF.

J is TRBJ1-2 and V is TRBV29-1; unclear D gene. Germline CDR1 reads SQVTM; CDR2 reads ANQGSEA. The CDR3 length is 12 residues. V dropped 7 bases and J dropped 7 bases, with 16 bases sitting between them. CDR3: CSGADWLGGYTF. CDR3 DNA sequence: TGCAGCGGAGCGGACTGGCTCGGTGGCTACACCTTC.